This TCR beta chain was found in a study of T cell responses to AZD1222 COVID-19 vaccine. Repertoires were generated with immunoSEQ multiplex PCR, while TCRdb's copy carries only in-frame clones and drops some. Of 140,000 to 150,000 clones in the sample, around 92% were seen once. Per germline, CDR1 GTSNPN and CDR2 SVGIG (reference sequence). With 2 bases removed from V and 4 bases from J, the gap between germline ends came to 14 bases. This CDR3 is built from 14 residues. The specimen comprised peripheral blood, sampled 28 days after the second AZD1222 dose. The receptor was isolated from an adult who received the AZD1222 COVID-19 vaccine. The genes are TRBV30 and TRBJ1-2; a weak D match, TRBD1 (5 bases). The CDR3: CAWSLMRGSYGYTF. The CDR3 nucleotides are TGTGCCTGGAGTTTGATGAGGGGTAGCTATGGCTACACCTTC.